Shown below are 29 T cell receptor beta chains from a single sample sequenced in a study of T cell changes during pregnancy in multiple sclerosis (dated by TCRdb to the late 2010s). Library preparation used the immunoSEQ multiplex PCR assay. Entries here come from immuneACCESS through TCRdb and include only in-frame sequences with V and J called. Some clones fail to appear in such tables; in the studies checked, an unresolved V gene covers under half of the shortfall, and the cause of the remainder is unknown. The sample table contains about 49,000 clones; only one count was recorded for around 94% of them. 4.5% to 5.5% of the sample rests with the top ten. Sequencing was performed on CD8+ T cells from peripheral blood mononuclear cells, taken before pregnancy. These receptors all come from a female donor with multiple sclerosis, enrolled in a pregnancy study.

This clone was seen just once. The chain recombines TRBV11-2 with TRBJ2-5; 7 bases are a match to TRBD1. Per germline, CDR1 SGHAT and CDR2 FQNNGV. The CDR3 covers 16 residues. Unmatched junction bases numbered 7, after V lost 1 base and J lost 2 bases. The CDR3 DNA reads TGTGCCAGCAGCTTAGTTGAGGGGGCCCCACAAGAGACCCAGTACTTC. The encoded protein is CASSLVEGAPQETQYF.

The rearrangement links TRBV7-6 to TRBJ1-4, with 7 bases identical to TRBD1. The CDR3 contains 14 residues. Trimming at V came to 5 bases and at J to 3 bases, leaving 3 bases not matched to a gene. Germline CDR1 reads SGHVS; CDR2 reads FNYEAQ. In nucleotides, the CDR3 is TGTGCCAGCAGCCCAGGGGGGTCTAATGAAAAACTGTTTTTT. Protein sequence: CASSPGGSNEKLFF.

The V call is TRBV19, the J call TRBJ2-7; D is possibly TRBD2 (5 bases). Trimming took 4 bases from V and 0 from J, leaving 10 bases between them. Germline V gene data show CDR1 as LNHDA and CDR2 as SQIVND (reference sequence). The CDR3 loop spans 14 amino acids. CDR3 region: CASSSSGSSYEQYF. Here the CDR3 DNA reads TGTGCCAGTAGTAGCTCGGGGAGCTCCTACGAGCAGTACTTC.

The rearrangement uses TRBV19 and TRBJ2-7, with TRBD1 matching 9 bases. Unmatched junction bases numbered 5, after V lost 6 bases and J lost 5 bases. The V gene's germline CDR1 is LNHDA and CDR2 SQIVND (reference sequence). CDR3 size: 13 residues. The CDR3 DNA is TGTGCCAGTAGCTGGACAGGGGAAAACGAGCAGTACTTC. It is translated as CASSWTGENEQYF.

A word on this clone: One end of the junction fails to match germline, which may point to a read error. This chain joins TRBV7-8 and TRBJ2-7; 11 bases agree with TRBD2. The CDR3 runs to 16 residues. Per germline, CDR1 SGHVS and CDR2 FQNEAQ. The CDR3 protein is CASSVAGGPSSYEQYF. Written as DNA, the CDR3 is TGTGCCAGCAGCGTAGCGGGAGGGCCTAGTTCCTACGAGCAGTACTTC. The whole variable domain, filled in from reference TRBV7-8 and TRBJ2-7, reads GAGVSQSPRYKVAKRGQDVALRCDPISGHVSLFWYQQALGQGPEFLTYFQNEAQLDKSGLPSDRFFAERPEGSVSTLKIQRTQQEDSAVYLCASSVAGGPSSYEQYFGPGTRLTVT.

Points on this clone: The missing conserved phenylalanine or tryptophan at the end of this CDR3 makes a read error likely. The DNA is left out, because the CDR3 cannot be placed on it with certainty; the CDR3 is given as TCRdb lists it. J is TRBJ2-7 and V is TRBV28; TRBD2 is taken as the D call from the table, unchecked against the DNA. Termini included, the CDR3 measures 11 amino acids. Germline CDR1 MDHEN, CDR2 SYDVKM. The CDR3 loop reads CASSSDGGLVY.

This chain links TRBV4-1 with TRBJ2-3, with D possibly matching TRBD2 (5 bases). The CDR3 has 14 residues. The V gene lost 1 base and the J gene lost 1 base, with 6 bases spanning the gap. Germline-derived CDR1 and CDR2 are MGHRA and YSYEKL. The CDR3 sequence is CASSQGGGTDTQYF. CDR3 DNA: TGCGCCAGCAGCCAAGGGGGAGGCACAGATACGCAGTATTTT.

This chain links TRBV7-8 with TRBJ2-7, with D perhaps matching TRBD1 (5 bases). The CDR3 is 16 amino acids. Germline V gene sequence: CDR1 SGHVS, CDR2 FQNEAQ. Trimming took off 3 bases at V and 2 bases at J, with 17 bases between the two ends. The CDR3 coding sequence is TGTGCCAGCAGCTTCCCGGACAAGGCGATCCCCTACGAGCAGTACTTC. This codes for CASSFPDKAIPYEQYF.

The rearrangement joins TRBV6-5 to TRBJ2-7, with D possibly being TRBD1 (8 bases). Germline CDR1 and CDR2: MNHEY and SVGAGI. The V and J ends lost 8 bases and 5 bases respectively, with 19 bases between them. There are 14 residues in the CDR3. CDR3 amino acids: CASGGTGGANEQYF. The CDR3 nucleotides are TGTGCCAGCGGTGGAACAGGGGGGGCAAACGAGCAGTACTTC.

The chain joins TRBV4-1 to TRBJ2-1; 7 bases align to TRBD2. CDR1 and CDR2 (germline): MGHRA, YSYEKL. The CDR3 totals 14 residues. J lost 7 bases, V lost 0 bases, and 3 bases had no gene match. The CDR3 coding sequence is TGCGCCAGCAGCCAAGATCCTAGCGGTAATGAGCAGTTCTTC. The encoded protein is CASSQDPSGNEQFF.

The gene calls are TRBV7-9 and TRBJ2-7, with a tentative D call TRBD1 (6 bases). This CDR3 contains 13 residues. Germline-derived CDR1 and CDR2 are SEHNR and FQNEAQ (reference sequence). V dropped 5 bases and J dropped 4 bases, with 12 bases sitting between them. The CDR3 here is CASSQAGTYEQYF. CDR3 in DNA: TGTGCCAGCAGCCAGGCCGGGACATACGAGCAGTACTTC.

This clone was observed a few times. This chain links TRBV28 with TRBJ1-2; no clear D. The CDR3 covers 15 residues. Germline loops: CDR1 MDHEN, CDR2 SYDVKM. V lost 7 bases and J lost 3, with 18 bases in between. This CDR3 is CASTDLGSPYYGYTF. For the CDR3, the DNA is TGTGCCAGCACCGATCTCGGGTCCCCCTACTATGGCTACACCTTC.

V and J are TRBV10-3 and TRBJ1-1; 9 bases map to TRBD1. The CDR3 has 14 amino acids. Looked up from germline, CDR1 is ENHRY and CDR2 is SYGVKD. After removal of 6 bases from V and 8 bases from J, the junction contained 10 bases not matched to a gene. This chain's CDR3 is CAISFSLQGAEAFF. CDR3 nucleotides: TGTGCCATCAGCTTCTCTCTACAGGGGGCAGAAGCTTTCTTT.

The V gene is TRBV27, the J gene TRBJ1-1; D is perhaps TRBD1 (6 bases). Trimming took 6 bases from V and 4 from J, leaving 18 bases between them. CDR1 MNHEY and CDR2 SMNVEV come from the germline V gene (reference sequence). The CDR3 length is 15 residues. CDR3 nucleotide sequence: TGTGCCAGCAGCAGCTCCCAGGGGCCGGTCACTGAAGCTTTCTTT. Amino acid sequence: CASSSSQGPVTEAFF.

V gene TRBV9 combines with J gene TRBJ1-2; a weak D match, TRBD1 (5 bases). The CDR3 extends over 13 amino acids. The V end lost 3 bases, the J end lost 8 bases, and 14 bases lay between the germline ends. The germline V gene has CDR1 SGDLS and CDR2 YYNGEE. The CDR3 sequence: CASSAPPGEGYTF. CDR3 sequence (DNA): TGTGCCAGCAGCGCCCCGCCGGGGGAAGGCTACACCTTC.

This chain uses TRBV7-3 with TRBJ2-1; TRBD1 agrees at 11 bases. This CDR3 is 15 amino acids long. Trimming took 5 bases from V and 6 from J; bases not matched to a gene: 6. Looked up from germline, CDR1 is SGHTA and CDR2 is FQGTGA. The CDR3, as DNA: TGTGCCAGCAGCCGCGGACAGGGGGCAGCCAATGAGCAGTTCTTC. This encodes CASSRGQGAANEQFF.

The chain couples TRBV28 to TRBJ1-5, with 9 bases identical to TRBD1. This CDR3 has 16 residues. CDR1 MDHEN and CDR2 SYDVKM come from the germline V gene. With V trimmed by 1 base and J by 0 bases, 1 base remained unmatched. This CDR3 reads CASSLLDRGSNQPQHF. CDR3 nucleotide sequence: TGTGCCAGCAGTTTATTGGACAGGGGTAGCAATCAGCCCCAGCATTTT.

This clone was picked up one time. The rearrangement links TRBV4-1 to TRBJ2-7; no reliable D call. In germline, CDR1 is MGHRA, CDR2 YSYEKL. The ends were cut back, 1 base at V and 3 bases at J, with 7 bases in the middle. This CDR3 is built from 13 residues. The CDR3 spells CASSQGLFYEQYF. Here the CDR3 DNA reads TGCGCCAGCAGCCAAGGACTGTTCTACGAGCAGTACTTC.

This chain uses TRBV5-6 with TRBJ1-1, with 7 bases matching TRBD1. Unmatched junction bases numbered 4, after V lost 1 base and J lost 4 bases. Per germline, CDR1 SGHDT and CDR2 YYEEEE. This CDR3 region has 14 residues. DNA of the CDR3: TGTGCCAGCAGCTTGCAAGGGGGCGTCACTGAAGCTTTCTTT. Encoded protein: CASSLQGGVTEAFF.

Only one count was recorded for this clone. The chain combines TRBV20-1 with TRBJ2-1, with D possibly TRBD2 on 5 matching bases. The CDR3 totals 11 residues. V was clipped by 2 bases and J by 9 bases, with 8 bases between them. The germline V gene encodes CDR1 DFQATT and CDR2 SNEGSKA (reference sequence). The CDR3 sequence: CSARNRGEQFF. CDR3 DNA sequence: TGCAGTGCTAGAAATCGGGGTGAGCAGTTCTTC.

This clone was detected only once. V and J are TRBV15 and TRBJ1-3; no definite D call. Per the germline V gene, CDR1 is LNHNV and CDR2 is YYDKDF (reference sequence). The CDR3 totals 13 residues. V lost 0 bases and J 3 bases, leaving 3 bases between the germline ends. The CDR3 nucleotides read TGTGCCACCAGCAGAGATCGTGGAAACACCATATATTTT. Translation gives CATSRDRGNTIYF. Complete variable domain (other parts from reference TRBV15 and TRBJ1-3): DAMVIQNPRYQVTQFGKPVTLSCSQTLNHNVMYWYQQKSSQAPKLLFHYYDKDFNNEADTPDNFQSRRPNTSFCFLDIRSPGLGDTAMYLCATSRDRGNTIYFGEGSWLTVV.

This chain uses TRBV5-1 with TRBJ2-7; 7 nucleotides agree with TRBD1. The CDR3 contains 14 residues. Germline trimming cut 0 bases from V and 5 bases from J; bases unmatched to any gene: 5. The germline CDR1 and CDR2 sequences are SGHRS and YFSETQ. The CDR3 bases are TGCGCCAGCAGCTTGGAAGACAGGGTGGACGAGCAGTACTTC. Translation: CASSLEDRVDEQYF.

The chain recombines TRBV4-1 with TRBJ1-2, with 7 positions matching TRBD1. V trimming: 1 base; J trimming: 7 bases; junction bases outside the gene matches: 9. This CDR3 comprises 15 residues. Germline assignment: CDR1 MGHRA and CDR2 YSYEKL. The CDR3 bases are TGCGCCAGCAGCCAAGCTGCGGAAGGGGGCAGTGGCTACACCTTC. Its protein is CASSQAAEGGSGYTF.

The rearrangement links TRBV6-4 to TRBJ2-7, with D possibly being TRBD2 (6 bases). The CDR3 length is 15 residues. Looked up from germline, CDR1 is MRHNA and CDR2 is SNTAGT. V gave up 3 bases and J gave up 3 bases, with 15 bases separating them. The DNA for the CDR3 is TGTGCCAGCAGTGAATGGGGGAGGAGGGGCTACGAGCAGTACTTC. It specifies CASSEWGRRGYEQYF.

V usage is TRBV27 and J usage is TRBJ1-1; tentatively, D is TRBD1 (5 bases). Germline V lookup: CDR1 MNHEY, CDR2 SMNVEV (reference sequence). The V and J ends lost 3 bases and 1 base respectively, with 9 bases between them. CDR3 length equals 14 residues. The CDR3 protein is CASSLWGGNTEAFF. DNA for the CDR3: TGTGCCAGCAGTTTGTGGGGGGGGAACACTGAAGCTTTCTTT.

The chain carries TRBV29-1 and TRBJ1-2; D perhaps matches TRBD1 (5 bases). CDR1 is SQVTM and CDR2 is ANQGSEA in the germline V gene. The CDR3 has 11 residues. The V end was cut by 4 bases, the J end by 5 bases, with 8 bases between. For the CDR3, the DNA is TGCAGCGTTGTACAGGATTATGGCTACACCTTC. This encodes CSVVQDYGYTF.

This clone was picked up a small number of times. The chain links TRBV20-1 to TRBJ1-2; D is undetermined. V was clipped by 5 bases and J by 6 bases, with 7 bases between them. The V gene's germline CDR1 is DFQATT and CDR2 SNEGSKA (reference sequence). The CDR3 covers 10 residues. CDR3: CSAAGDGYTF. In nucleotides, the CDR3 is TGCAGTGCTGCCGGGGATGGCTACACCTTC.

The CDR3 nucleotides are TGCGCCAGCAGCCAAGCCCTCACACTAGACCCCTACAATGAGCAGTTCTTC. Amino acid sequence: CASSQALTLDPYNEQFF. This rearrangement joins TRBV4-3 to TRBJ2-1, with D tentatively TRBD2 (5 bases). The germline V and J ends were trimmed by 1 base and 2 bases, with 15 bases remaining between them. The CDR3 is made up of 17 amino acids. Germline CDR1 reads LGHNA; CDR2 reads YSLEER.

CDR3 sequence (DNA): TGCGCCAGCAGCCAAGCAAACGGACTAGCCCGTCGGCATGAGCAGTTCTTC. It yields the protein CASSQANGLARRHEQFF. The gene calls are TRBV4-3 and TRBJ2-1; 8 bases line up with TRBD2. This CDR3 contains 17 residues. V lost 1 base and J lost 8; bases outside the gene matches: 13. Germline CDR1 is LGHNA and CDR2 is YSLEER.